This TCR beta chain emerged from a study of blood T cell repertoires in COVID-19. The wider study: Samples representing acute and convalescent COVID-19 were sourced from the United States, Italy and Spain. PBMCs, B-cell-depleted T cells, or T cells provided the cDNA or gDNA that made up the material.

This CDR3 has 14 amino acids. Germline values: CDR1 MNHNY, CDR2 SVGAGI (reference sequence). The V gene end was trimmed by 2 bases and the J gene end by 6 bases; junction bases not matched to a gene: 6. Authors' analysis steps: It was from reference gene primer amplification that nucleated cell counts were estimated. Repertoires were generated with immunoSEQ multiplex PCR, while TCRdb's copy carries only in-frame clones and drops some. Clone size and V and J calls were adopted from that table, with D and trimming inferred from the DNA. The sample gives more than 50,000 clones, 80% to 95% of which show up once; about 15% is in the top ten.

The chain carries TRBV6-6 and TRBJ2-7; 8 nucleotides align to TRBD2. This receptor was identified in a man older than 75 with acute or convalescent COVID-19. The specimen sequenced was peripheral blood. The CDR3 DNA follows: TGTGCCAGCAGTTACACCCCGGGGGGGGGCGAGCAGTACTTC. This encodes CASSYTPGGGEQYF.